This T cell receptor (beta chain) was documented in a study of CD8 T cells in Susac syndrome. The CDR3 covers 14 residues. Germline V gene lookup returns CDR1 MGHDK and CDR2 SYGVNS. Trimming shortened V by 3 bases and J by 6 bases, and 15 bases separated the two germline ends. The authors reverse transcribed roughly 0.45 to 1 ug RNA with random hexamers. One entry per CDR3 protein results from TCRdb running MiXCR on the immunoSEQ multiplex PCR reads. The table shows a few hundred thousand distinct CDR3 sequences, with about 85% occurring only once. The T cells that were sequenced for TCR beta were CD8+ and CD4+ cells from blood. The CD8+ and CD4+ T cells were negatively isolated, with the TEMRA cells enriched by FACS.

This sequence was found in a human donor with multiple sclerosis. Sequences were obtained from CD8+ T cells from PBMCs. The chain employs TRBV25-1 and TRBJ2-7, with D perhaps being TRBD1 or TRBD2 (5 bases each). CDR3 sequence (DNA): TGTGCCAGCAGTGAGAGGGGCGGCTACACCGAGCAGTACTTC. This encodes CASSERGGYTEQYF.